This paragraph reports one T cell receptor beta chain. The sample is drawn from a study of shared clonotypes between healthy human individuals. The healthy adult donors were HIV-negative and reported no recent acute infections or vaccinations. CDR1 and CDR2 from the germline V gene are SEHNR and FQNEAQ (reference sequence). The length of the CDR3 is 16 residues. The V and J ends lost 2 bases and 0 bases respectively, with 11 bases between them. The table came from immunoSEQ multiplex PCR; TCRdb's copy has only in-frame clones and leaves some out. This sample has roughly 720,000 clones, with about 92% found just once.

Input material: memory CD8+ T cells from PBMCs. Subset specified: CD45RO+ cells pooled with CCR7-negative TemRA cells. The receptor was isolated from a man between 18 and 35 years old in good health. Some clones in this sample may be carry-over from other donors' samples. This sequence joins TRBV7-9 and TRBJ2-1; D ambiguous. The CDR3 sequence: CASSLKSPSSYNEQFF. The CDR3 nucleotides are TGTGCCAGCAGCTTAAAGTCCCCTAGCTCCTACAATGAGCAGTTCTTC.